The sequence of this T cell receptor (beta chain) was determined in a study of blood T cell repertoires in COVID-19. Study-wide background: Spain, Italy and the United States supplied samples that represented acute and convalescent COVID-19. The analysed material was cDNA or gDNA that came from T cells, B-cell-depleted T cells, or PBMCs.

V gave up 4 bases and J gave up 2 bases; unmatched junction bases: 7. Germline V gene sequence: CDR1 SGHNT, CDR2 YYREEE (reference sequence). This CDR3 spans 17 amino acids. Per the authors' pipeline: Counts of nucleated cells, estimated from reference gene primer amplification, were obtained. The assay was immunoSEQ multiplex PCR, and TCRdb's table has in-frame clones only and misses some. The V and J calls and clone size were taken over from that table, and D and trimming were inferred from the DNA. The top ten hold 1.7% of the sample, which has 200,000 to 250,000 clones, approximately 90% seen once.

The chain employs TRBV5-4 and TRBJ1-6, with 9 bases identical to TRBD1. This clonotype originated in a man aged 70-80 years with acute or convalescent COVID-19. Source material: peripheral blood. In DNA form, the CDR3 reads TGTGCCAGCAGCAGTACAGGGGGCAACCCCTATAATTCACCCCTCCACTTT. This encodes CASSSTGGNPYNSPLHF. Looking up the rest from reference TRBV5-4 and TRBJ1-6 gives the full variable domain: ETGVTQSPTHLIKTRGQQVTLRCSSQSGHNTVSWYQQALGQGPQFIFQYYREEENGRGNFPPRFSGLQFPNYSSELNVNALELDDSALYLCASSSTGGNPYNSPLHFGNGTRLTVT.